This T cell receptor beta chain originates from a study of human T cells and chemical hapten exposure. Study-level points and caveats: The formation of large CDR3 similarity clusters by expanded TCRs significantly exceeded that of controls. More PT1 expanded TCRs went with higher patch test scores.

TCRdb ran MiXCR on the RACE reads and lists one entry per CDR3 protein. The sample holds around 300,000 distinct CDR3 sequences, 5.5% seen once. The time point was: pre-sensitization, week 0. Stated treatment: therapeutic diphenylcyclopropenone sensitization with weekly scalp DPC. CDR3 length: 12 amino acids. Trimming removed 6 bases at V and 2 bases at J, with 5 bases between. For this clonotype: Its target is unknown.

This sequence was found in a woman under 30 with alopecia areata. Some clones in this sample may be carry-over from other donors' samples. V usage is TRBV12-3 or TRBV12-4 and J usage is TRBJ1-3, with D hard to call. The input for sequencing was whole blood, taken in connection with sensitization to the hapten diphenylcyclopropenone (DPC). Here the CDR3 reads CASRFTGNTIYF. The CDR3 DNA sequence: TGTGCCAGCAGGTTCACTGGAAACACCATATATTTT.